What follows is one T cell receptor beta chain and its context. Its specificity is unknown. These data are taken from a study of shared clonotypes between healthy human individuals. Study-wide context: The study used three CD4 naive, three CD4 memory, two CD8 naive and one CD8 memory plate per donor. Study-wide results and limits: All-four-donor shared clonotypes had higher generation probabilities than non-shared clonotypes did.

Generated by immunoSEQ multiplex PCR, the TCRdb table keeps only in-frame clones and is missing some. The sample shows 1.4 million to 1.5 million clones, roughly 96% of them seen only once. The CDR3 spans 14 residues. V gave up 0 bases and J gave up 0 bases, with 7 bases separating them. Germline lookup yields CDR1 SGHTS and CDR2 YDEGEE. Sequencing used naive CD4+ T cells sorted from blood. The subset: CD45RA+ positively selected. The chain joins TRBV5-8 to TRBJ2-7; D remains ambiguous. This sequence was found in a man in his thirties or forties in good health. CDR3 DNA sequence: TGTGCCAGCAGCTTGGACAGATCCTCCTACGAGCAGTACTTC. Amino acid sequence: CASSLDRSSYEQYF.